This T cell receptor beta chain derives from a study of beta chain features in type 1 diabetes. Study-level information: Patients did not differ from healthy donors in age, gender or cell yield.

Study-level results: For Type 1 diabetes patients, all four CD4+ subsets carried TCRB CDR3s that were moderately but significantly shorter. cDNA sequencing could over-represent cells with high TCR expression. Whether TCRB rearrangement is influenced by HLA type was left unresolved in this analysis. Insertions were fewer and deletions more numerous at VDJ junctions in type 1 diabetes patients.

This clone was seen only a few times. Its antigen is as yet unknown. The authors reverse transcribed all of the isolated RNA, so sequencing captured expressed TCRB transcripts. Assay: immunoSEQ multiplex PCR; the TCRdb copy retains only in-frame clones and omits some. The sample lists approximately 600,000 clones; roughly 12% were seen once. This CDR3 comprises 16 residues. The J segment lost 4 bases and the V segment lost 5 bases, leaving 13 bases of the junction unmatched. Germline values: CDR1 SGHTA, CDR2 FQGNSA. The sequencing input was naive CD4+ T cells from blood. This receptor was identified in a man under 40 with type 1 diabetes. The chain links TRBV7-2 to TRBJ1-2; 7 positions match TRBD1. The CDR3 nucleotides read TGTGCCAGCAGCGAGCTAACAGGGGTAGTTAGCTATGGCTACACCTTC. Amino acids: CASSELTGVVSYGYTF.